These T cell receptor beta chains were read from a single sample in a study of siplizumab effects on memory and regulatory T cells. Sequenced by immunoSEQ multiplex PCR; TCRdb stores in-frame clones only, minus some. The sample lists around 95,000 clones; approximately 91% were seen once. The sequenced material came from CD4+ T cells sorted from blood. Receptors were obtained from a human donor in good health. Each CDR3 is given with its conserved first and last residue. The order of the fields is J gene, clone size, V gene, D gene, CDR3 DNA, CDR3 protein. The D gene is left open where the match is weak. Some rows have no size entry. The others give once, few or many, or a class for an expanded clone.

>TRBJ2-1|-|TRBV7-2|TRBD2
TGTGCCAGCGGGTTCCGGGGGGGCCCGTCCTACAATGAGCAGTTCTTC
CASGFRGGPSYNEQFF
>TRBJ2-3|-|TRBV6-4|-
TGTGCCAGCAGCGGAGGTGATACGCAGTATTTT
CASSGGDTQYF
>TRBJ2-3|-|TRBV10-1|TRBD2
TGCGCCAGCGGTCCGGGCCTAACTAGCGCAGATACGCAGTATTTT
CASGPGLTSADTQYF
>TRBJ2-7|once|TRBV21-1|-
TGTGCCAGCAGCTTAAGACAGGGAAACTGCTACGAGCAGTACTTC
CASSLRQGNCYEQYF
>TRBJ2-1|-|TRBV28|-
TGTGCCAGCAGTTGGTCATCCAGGGACGATGAGCAGTTCTTC
CASSWSSRDDEQFF
>TRBJ2-2|-|TRBV5-1|TRBD2
TGCGCCAGCAGCCCGCTAGCGGGGGACAACACCGGGGAGCTGTTTTTT
CASSPLAGDNTGELFF
>TRBJ2-5|-|TRBV11-3|TRBD2
TGTGCCAGCAGCTTAGGGAGCGGGGCCCAAGAGACCCAGTACTTC
CASSLGSGAQETQYF
>TRBJ2-7|-|TRBV5-4|TRBD2
TGTGCCAGCAGCTCGCTAGCGGGGGGGCCGGGGGAGCAGTACTTC
CASSSLAGGPGEQYF
>TRBJ2-7|-|TRBV5-6|-
TGTGCCAGCACCCAAGTGGCCCCGAGCTCCTACGAGCAGTACTTC
CASTQVAPSSYEQYF
>TRBJ1-4|-|TRBV18|-
TGTGCCAGCTCACCACGGCGGGCGGATGAAAAACTGTTTTTT
CASSPRRADEKLFF
>TRBJ2-7|-|TRBV18|-
TGTGCCAGCTCATACAGGGACTCCTACGAGCAGTACTTC
CASSYRDSYEQYF
>TRBJ1-6|-|TRBV9|-
TGTGCCAGCAGCGGCCCAGGTCAGGGTGGTATTTCACCCCTCCACTTT
CASSGPGQGGISPLHF
>TRBJ1-2|once|TRBV13|-
TGTGCCAGCAGCTTAGCGGGGGGCGGCTATGGCTACACCTTC
CASSLAGGGYGYTF
>TRBJ2-3|-|TRBV11-1|-
TGTGCCAGCAGCTCAACCCGGCCTCCCCGGGGCACAGATACGCAGTATTTT
CASSSTRPPRGTDTQYF
>TRBJ2-7|-|TRBV5-8|-
TGTGCCAGCAGCTCGCAGGGTTTGGGGCGGCATGAGCAGTACTTC
CASSSQGLGRHEQYF
>TRBJ1-1|-|TRBV2|-
TGTGCCAGCAGTGAAGAGGGAAACACTGAAGCTTTCTTT
CASSEEGNTEAFF
>TRBJ1-1|once|TRBV19|TRBD1
TGTGCCAGTACCCTGGGAGAGGGGGCTTCAAACCCTGAAGCTTTCTTT
CASTLGEGASNPEAFF
>TRBJ1-1|-|TRBV11-2|-
TGTGCCAGCAGCTTAGTCTCGGGACGGGGGGGCACTGAAGCTTTCTTT
CASSLVSGRGGTEAFF
>TRBJ2-5|-|TRBV28|TRBD1
TGTGCCAGCAGCTCCCGGTCCAGAGGACAGGGAGAAAGGGGGACCCAGTACTTC
CASSSRSRGQGERGTQYF
>TRBJ2-5|once|TRBV5-1|TRBD2
TGCGCCAGCAGCTTAGTAGCGGGGCTCCAAGAGACCCAGTACTTC
CASSLVAGLQETQYF
>TRBJ2-3|-|TRBV11-2|-
TGTGCCAGCAGCCCCCGGGATACGCAGTATTTT
CASSPRDTQYF
>TRBJ2-1|-|TRBV14|TRBD1
TGTGCCAGCAGCCCCGGACAGGGGGCGGTCAATGAGCAGTTCTTC
CASSPGQGAVNEQFF
>TRBJ2-1|-|TRBV29-1|-
TGCAGCGCGGGCTACAATGAGCAGTTCTTC
CSAGYNEQFF
>TRBJ1-2|-|TRBV5-6|-
TGTGCCAGCAGCTTGGTCCAGATTATTCATGGCTACACCTTC
CASSLVQIIHGYTF
>TRBJ2-7|-|TRBV5-4|TRBD2
TGTGCCAGCAGTCACGGACTAGGGAACCCCTACGAGCAGTACTTC
CASSHGLGNPYEQYF
>TRBJ2-7|-|TRBV7-6|-
TGTGCCAGCAGCCCGAGGCTGGCAGGTGGGTCGGAGCAGTACTTC
CASSPRLAGGSEQYF
>TRBJ2-2|-|TRBV6-1|-
TGTGCCAGCAGTAAGACAGTAGCCGGGGAGCTGTTTTTT
CASSKTVAGELFF
>TRBJ2-3|-|TRBV6-5|-
TGTGCCAGCAGTTACGGGAACACAGATACGCAGTATTTT
CASSYGNTDTQYF
>TRBJ1-2|-|TRBV5-4|-
TGTGCCAGCAGCTTAGGACCATCTATAGGCCCCGGGAACTATGGCTACACCTTC
CASSLGPSIGPGNYGYTF
>TRBJ1-5|-|TRBV2|TRBD1
TGTGCCAGCAGTCCAAGGACAGGTGTTTTCGGCCAGCCCCAGCATTTT
CASSPRTGVFGQPQHF
>TRBJ2-7|-|TRBV18|TRBD1
TGTGCCAGCTCCCCGGTACAGGGGGCAGGCCTCGAGCAGTACTTC
CASSPVQGAGLEQYF
>TRBJ2-1|-|TRBV4-2|TRBD2
TGTGCCAGCAGCCAAGATCCCCAACTAGCGAACTATGAGCAGTTCTTC
CASSQDPQLANYEQFF
>TRBJ1-1|-|TRBV6-5|-
TGTGCCAGCAGTCCGAGACATTTCACTGAAGCTTTCTTT
CASSPRHFTEAFF
>TRBJ2-5|-|TRBV18|TRBD2
TGTGCCAGCTCACTAAAGGGAGGGGAAGAGACCCAGTACTTC
CASSLKGGEETQYF
>TRBJ1-6|once|TRBV6-6|-
TGTGCCAGCAGTTCGGAGTTTTCCTCCAATTCACCCCTCCACTTT
CASSSEFSSNSPLHF
>TRBJ2-5|-|TRBV18|-
TGTGCCAGCTCACCTCTCGGGGGCCGGGAGACCCAGTACTTC
CASSPLGGRETQYF
>TRBJ2-3|-|TRBV4-1|TRBD1
TGCGCCAGCAGCTTCTGGTACACCGGGACAGGGGCCACAGATACGCAGTATTTT
CASSFWYTGTGATDTQYF
>TRBJ2-1|-|TRBV9|TRBD2
TGTGCCAGCAGCCCTACCGGGACTAGCGCTTCCAATGAGCAGTTCTTC
CASSPTGTSASNEQFF
>TRBJ1-1|-|TRBV30|-
TGTGCCTGGAGGGGAGGGGAAGCTTTCTTT
CAWRGGEAFF